This T cell receptor beta chain was captured by sequencing in a study of T-cell reconstitution after alpha-beta-depleted transplantation in children. In its sample, this clonotype was seen many times. A library of TCRbeta sequences, prepared with unique molecular identifiers, was generated. TCRdb independently ran MiXCR on the PCR reads; one entry per CDR3 protein. The profile covers approximately 420,000 distinct CDR3 sequences, with about a tenth appearing a single time and about 5% taken by the ten largest. With 6 bases clipped from V and 2 bases from J, the junction kept 6 bases outside the gene matches. The V gene's germline CDR1 is LNHNV and CDR2 YYDKDF (reference sequence). The length of the CDR3 is 15 residues.

This clonotype was sampled from a human donor who donated a stem cell graft to a child with acute myeloid leukemia. This chain joins TRBV15 and TRBJ2-3, with 9 bases lining up with TRBD2. The starting material was PBMCs from the stem cell graft donor, obtained from the stem cell graft. CDR3 nucleotide sequence: TGTGCCACCAGTCCTAGCGGGGCCCTCACAGATACGCAGTATTTT. This gives the protein CATSPSGALTDTQYF.